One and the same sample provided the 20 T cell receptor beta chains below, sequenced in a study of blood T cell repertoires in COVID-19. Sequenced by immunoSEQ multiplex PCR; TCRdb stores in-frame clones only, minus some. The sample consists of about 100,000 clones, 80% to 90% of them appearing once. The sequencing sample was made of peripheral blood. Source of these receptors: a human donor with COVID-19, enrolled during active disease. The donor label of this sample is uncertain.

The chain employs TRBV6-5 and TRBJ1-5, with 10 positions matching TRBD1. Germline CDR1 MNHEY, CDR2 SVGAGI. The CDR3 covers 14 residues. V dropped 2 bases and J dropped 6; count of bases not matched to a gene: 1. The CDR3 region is CASSYGQGGQPQHF. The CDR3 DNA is TGTGCCAGCAGTTACGGACAGGGGGGTCAGCCCCAGCATTTT.

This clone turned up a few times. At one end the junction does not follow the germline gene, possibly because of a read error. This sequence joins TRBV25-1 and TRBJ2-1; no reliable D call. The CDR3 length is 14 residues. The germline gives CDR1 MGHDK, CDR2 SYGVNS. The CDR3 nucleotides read TGTGCCAGCAGAGAATTGGGCGACCACAATGAGCAGTTCTTC. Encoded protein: CASRELGDHNEQFF.

CDR3 sequence reads: CASSDGAGGDTQYF. The CDR3 nucleotides read TGTGCCAGCAGTGACGGGGCCGGGGGAGATACGCAGTATTTT. This sequence joins TRBV6-1 and TRBJ2-3; possible D gene TRBD2, 6 bases. V was shortened by 3 bases and J by 5 bases, with 12 bases between the two germline ends. The length of the CDR3 is 14 residues. Germline V gene data show CDR1 as MNHNS and CDR2 as SASEGT.

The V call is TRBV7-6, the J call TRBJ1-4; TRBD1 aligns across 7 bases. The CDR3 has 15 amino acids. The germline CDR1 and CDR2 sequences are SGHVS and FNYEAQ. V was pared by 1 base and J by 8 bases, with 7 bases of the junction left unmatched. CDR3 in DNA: TGTGCCAGCAGCTTAGATCGGCAGGGGGAAGAAAAACTGTTTTTT. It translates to CASSLDRQGEEKLFF.

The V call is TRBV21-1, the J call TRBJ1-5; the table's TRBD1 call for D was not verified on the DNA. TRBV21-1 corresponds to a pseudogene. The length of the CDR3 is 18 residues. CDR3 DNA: TGTGCCAGCAGCAGAACTACCCGGGACAGAAATAGCAATCAGCCCCAGCATTTT. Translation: CASSRTTRDRNSNQPQHF.

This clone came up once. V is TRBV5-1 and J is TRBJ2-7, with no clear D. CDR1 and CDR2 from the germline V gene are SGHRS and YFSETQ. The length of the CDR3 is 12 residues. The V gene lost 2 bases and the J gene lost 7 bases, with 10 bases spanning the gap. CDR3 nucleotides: TGCGCCAGCAGCTTACGTAGCCGTGAGCAGTACTTC. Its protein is CASSLRSREQYF. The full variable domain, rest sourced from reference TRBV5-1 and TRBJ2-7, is KAGVTQTPRYLIKTRGQQVTLSCSPISGHRSVSWYQQTPGQGLQFLFEYFSETQRNKGNFPGRFSGRQFSNSRSEMNVSTLELGDSALYLCASSLRSREQYFGPGTRLTVT.

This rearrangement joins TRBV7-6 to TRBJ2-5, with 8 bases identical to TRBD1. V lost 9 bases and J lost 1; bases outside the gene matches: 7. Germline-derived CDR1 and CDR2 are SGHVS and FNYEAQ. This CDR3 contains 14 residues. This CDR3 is CASSGGQLQETQYF. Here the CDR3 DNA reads TGTGCCAGTTCAGGGGGCCAACTCCAAGAGACCCAGTACTTC.

The CDR3 DNA sequence: TGTGCCAGCAGTTTCGTCGGTGGAGCGGGAGGAGGGGAGCAGTTCTTC. Residues: CASSFVGGAGGGEQFF. This chain uses TRBV27 with TRBJ2-1, with 9 bases that match TRBD2. V lost 3 bases and J lost 10; bases outside the gene matches: 13. Germline CDR1 MNHEY, CDR2 SMNVEV (reference sequence). The CDR3 runs 16 residues.

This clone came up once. The CDR3 nucleotides are TGTGCCAGCAGTGAAAGGATAGGGGTATTTGTAAGCAATCAGCCCCAGCATTTT. It codes for CASSERIGVFVSNQPQHF. This chain links TRBV6-1 with TRBJ1-5, with D possibly matching TRBD1 (5 bases). The CDR3 totals 18 residues. The germline V gene encodes CDR1 MNHNS and CDR2 SASEGT. V was trimmed by 2 bases and J by 1 base, leaving 18 bases between them.

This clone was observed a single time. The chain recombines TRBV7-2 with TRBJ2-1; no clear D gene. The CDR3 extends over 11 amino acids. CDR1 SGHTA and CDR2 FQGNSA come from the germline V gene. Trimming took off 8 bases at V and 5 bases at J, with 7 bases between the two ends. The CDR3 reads CASGGNNEQFF. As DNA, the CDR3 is TGTGCCAGCGGCGGAAACAATGAGCAGTTCTTC.

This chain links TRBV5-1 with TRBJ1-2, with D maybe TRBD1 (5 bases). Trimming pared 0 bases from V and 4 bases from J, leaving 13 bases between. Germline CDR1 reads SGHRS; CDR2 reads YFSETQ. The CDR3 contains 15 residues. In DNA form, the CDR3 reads TGCGCCAGCAGCTTGGGCCAGGGCCCCGTCTATGGCTACACCTTC. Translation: CASSLGQGPVYGYTF.

CDR3 sequence reads: CASSVDRSGTEAFF. CDR3 nucleotides: TGTGCCAGCAGTGTAGACAGGTCGGGGACTGAAGCTTTCTTT. The chain has TRBV2 and TRBJ1-1; D might be TRBD1 (6 bases). The germline V gene encodes CDR1 SNHLY and CDR2 FYNNEI. V was shortened by 4 bases and J by 5 bases, with 14 bases between the two germline ends. This CDR3 contains 14 residues.

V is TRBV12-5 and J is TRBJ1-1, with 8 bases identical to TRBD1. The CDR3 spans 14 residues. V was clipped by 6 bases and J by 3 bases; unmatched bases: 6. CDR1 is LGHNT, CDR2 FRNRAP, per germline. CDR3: CASGTDREDTEAFF. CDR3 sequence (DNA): TGTGCTAGTGGCACGGACAGGGAGGACACTGAAGCTTTCTTT. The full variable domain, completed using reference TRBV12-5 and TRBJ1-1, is DARVTQTPRHKVTEMGQEVTMRCQPILGHNTVFWYRQTMMQGLELLAYFRNRAPLDDSGMPKDRFSAEMPDATLATLKIQPSEPRDSAVYFCASGTDREDTEAFFGQGTRLTVV.

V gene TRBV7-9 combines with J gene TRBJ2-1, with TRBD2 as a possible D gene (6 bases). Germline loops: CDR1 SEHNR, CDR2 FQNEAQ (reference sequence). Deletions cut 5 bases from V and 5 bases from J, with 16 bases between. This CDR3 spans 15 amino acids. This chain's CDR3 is CASSPTGAHDNEQFF. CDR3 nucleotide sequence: TGTGCCAGCAGCCCCACGGGAGCTCATGACAATGAGCAGTTCTTC.

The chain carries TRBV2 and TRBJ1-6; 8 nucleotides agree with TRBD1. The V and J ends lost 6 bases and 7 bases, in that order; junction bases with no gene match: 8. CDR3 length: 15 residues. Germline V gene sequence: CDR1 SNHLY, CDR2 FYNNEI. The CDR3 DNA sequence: TGTGCCAGCAGCGTACAGGGGGATGACAATTCACCCCTCCACTTT. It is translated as CASSVQGDDNSPLHF. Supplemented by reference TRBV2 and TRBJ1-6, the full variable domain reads EPEVTQTPSHQVTQMGQEVILRCVPISNHLYFYWYRQILGQKVEFLVSFYNNEISEKSEIFDDQFSVERPDGSNFTLKIRSTKLEDSAMYFCASSVQGDDNSPLHFGNGTRLTVT.

CDR3 region: CASSLTQGAEAFF. The CDR3 DNA is TGTGCCAGCAGCTTGACCCAGGGCGCTGAAGCTTTCTTT. The J gene is TRBJ1-1, the V gene TRBV7-3; a weak D match, TRBD1 (5 bases). Germline V gives CDR1 SGHTA, CDR2 FQGTGA. The CDR3 contains 13 residues. V gave up 3 bases and J gave up 6 bases, with 11 bases separating them.

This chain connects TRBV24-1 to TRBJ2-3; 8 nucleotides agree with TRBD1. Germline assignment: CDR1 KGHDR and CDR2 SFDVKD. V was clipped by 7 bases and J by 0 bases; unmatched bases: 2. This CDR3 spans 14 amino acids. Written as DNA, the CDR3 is TGTGCCACCAGCGGACAGGGTAGCACAGATACGCAGTATTTT. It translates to CATSGQGSTDTQYF.

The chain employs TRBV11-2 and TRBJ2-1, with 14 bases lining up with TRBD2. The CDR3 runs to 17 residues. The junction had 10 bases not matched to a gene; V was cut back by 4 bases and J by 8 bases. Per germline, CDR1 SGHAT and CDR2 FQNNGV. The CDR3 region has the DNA TGTGCCAGCAGCTCTCGACTAGCGGGGGGGGTAAGCGATGAGCAGTTCTTC. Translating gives CASSSRLAGGVSDEQFF.

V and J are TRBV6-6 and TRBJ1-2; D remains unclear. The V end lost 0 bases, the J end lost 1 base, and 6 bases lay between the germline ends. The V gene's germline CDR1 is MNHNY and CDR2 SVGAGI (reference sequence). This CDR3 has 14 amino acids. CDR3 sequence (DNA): TGTGCCAGCAGTTACTCGGGCAGTAACTATGGCTACACCTTC. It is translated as CASSYSGSNYGYTF.

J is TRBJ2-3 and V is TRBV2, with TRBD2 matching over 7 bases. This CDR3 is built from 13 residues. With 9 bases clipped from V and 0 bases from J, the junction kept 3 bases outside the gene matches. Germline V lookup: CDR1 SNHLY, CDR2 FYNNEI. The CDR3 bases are TGTGCCAGAAGCGGGGCGAGCACAGATACGCAGTATTTT. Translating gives CARSGASTDTQYF.